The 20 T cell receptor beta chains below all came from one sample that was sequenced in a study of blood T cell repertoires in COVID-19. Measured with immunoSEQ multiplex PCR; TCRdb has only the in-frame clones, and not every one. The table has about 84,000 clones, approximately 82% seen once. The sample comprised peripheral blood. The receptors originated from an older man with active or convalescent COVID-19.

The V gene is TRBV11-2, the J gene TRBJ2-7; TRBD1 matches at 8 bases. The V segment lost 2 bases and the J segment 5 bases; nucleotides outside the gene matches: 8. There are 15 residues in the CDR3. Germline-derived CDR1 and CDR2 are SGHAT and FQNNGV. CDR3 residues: CASSLIRGRVNEQYF. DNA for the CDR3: TGTGCCAGCAGCTTAATCAGGGGGCGCGTCAACGAGCAGTACTTC.

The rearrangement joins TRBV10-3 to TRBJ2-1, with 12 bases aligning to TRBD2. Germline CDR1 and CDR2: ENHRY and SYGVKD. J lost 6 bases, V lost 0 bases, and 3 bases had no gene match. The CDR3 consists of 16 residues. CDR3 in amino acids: CAISESLTSGSNEQFF. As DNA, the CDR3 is TGTGCCATCAGTGAGTCGTTGACTAGCGGGAGCAATGAGCAGTTCTTC.

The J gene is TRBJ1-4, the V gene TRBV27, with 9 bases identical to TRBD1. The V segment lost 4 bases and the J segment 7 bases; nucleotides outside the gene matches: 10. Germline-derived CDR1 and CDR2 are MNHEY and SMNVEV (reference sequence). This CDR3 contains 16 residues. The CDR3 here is CASSYLGQGFGEKLFF. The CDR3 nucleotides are TGTGCCAGCAGTTACTTGGGACAGGGTTTTGGTGAAAAACTGTTTTTT.

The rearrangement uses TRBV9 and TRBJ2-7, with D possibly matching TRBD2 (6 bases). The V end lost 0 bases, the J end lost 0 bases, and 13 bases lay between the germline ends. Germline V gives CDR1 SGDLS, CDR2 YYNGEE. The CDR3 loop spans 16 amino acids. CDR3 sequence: CASSVATSSVSYEQYF. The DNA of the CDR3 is TGTGCCAGCAGCGTAGCTACGTCTAGCGTCTCCTACGAGCAGTACTTC.

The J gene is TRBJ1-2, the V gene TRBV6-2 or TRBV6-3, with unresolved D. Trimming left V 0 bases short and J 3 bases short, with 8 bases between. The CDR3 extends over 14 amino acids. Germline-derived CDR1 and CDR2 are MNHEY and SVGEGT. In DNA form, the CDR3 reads TGTGCCAGCAGTTACTCAGGGAGTGACTATGGCTACACCTTC. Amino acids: CASSYSGSDYGYTF.

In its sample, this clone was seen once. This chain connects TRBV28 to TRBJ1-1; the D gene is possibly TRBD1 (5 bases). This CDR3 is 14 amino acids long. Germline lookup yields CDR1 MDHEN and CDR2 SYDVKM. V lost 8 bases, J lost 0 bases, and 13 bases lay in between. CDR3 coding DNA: TGTGCCAGCTGGGGCAGAAGTTTGAACACTGAAGCTTTCTTT. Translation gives CASWGRSLNTEAFF. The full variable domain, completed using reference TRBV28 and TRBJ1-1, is DVKVTQSSRYLVKRTGEKVFLECVQDMDHENMFWYRQDPGLGLRLIYFSYDVKMKEKGDIPEGYSVSREKKERFSLILESASTNQTSMYLCASWGRSLNTEAFFGQGTRLTVV.

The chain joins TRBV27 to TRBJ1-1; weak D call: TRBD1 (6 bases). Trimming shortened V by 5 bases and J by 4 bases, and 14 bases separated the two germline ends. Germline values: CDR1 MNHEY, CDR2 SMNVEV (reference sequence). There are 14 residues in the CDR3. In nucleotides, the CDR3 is TGTGCCAGCAGTCCAATGACAGGTCGCACTGAAGCTTTCTTT. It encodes CASSPMTGRTEAFF.

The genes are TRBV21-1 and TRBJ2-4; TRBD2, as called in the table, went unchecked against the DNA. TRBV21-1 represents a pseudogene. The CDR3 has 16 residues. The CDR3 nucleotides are TGTGCCAGCAGCAACGTACAGCGGGAGGGGGATAACATTCAGTACTTC. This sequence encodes CASSNVQREGDNIQYF.

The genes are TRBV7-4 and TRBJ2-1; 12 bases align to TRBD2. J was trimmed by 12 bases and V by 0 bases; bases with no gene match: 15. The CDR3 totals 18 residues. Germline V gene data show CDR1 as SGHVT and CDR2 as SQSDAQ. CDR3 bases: TGTGCCAGCAGCTTAGCGAGTCGGCCCCCTAGCGGGAGGGCTGGGCAGTTCTTC. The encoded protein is CASSLASRPPSGRAGQFF. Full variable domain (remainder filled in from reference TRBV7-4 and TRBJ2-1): GAGVSQSPRYKVAKRGRDVALRCDSISGHVTLYWYRQTLGQGSEVLTYSQSDAQRDKSGRPSGRFSAERPERSVSTLKIQRTEQGDSAVYLCASSLASRPPSGRAGQFFGPGTRLTVL.

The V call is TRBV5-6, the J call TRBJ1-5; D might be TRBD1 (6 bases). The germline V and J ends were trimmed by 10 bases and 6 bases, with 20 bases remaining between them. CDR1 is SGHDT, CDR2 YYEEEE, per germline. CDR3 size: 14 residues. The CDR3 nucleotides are TGTGCCCGCCGCTTGGGGGGGGGCGGTCAGCCCCAGCATTTT. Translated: CARRLGGGGQPQHF.

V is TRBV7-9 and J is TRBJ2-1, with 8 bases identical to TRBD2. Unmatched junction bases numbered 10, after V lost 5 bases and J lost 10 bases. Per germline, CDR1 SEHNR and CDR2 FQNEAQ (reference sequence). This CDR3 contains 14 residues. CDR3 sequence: CASSSPGTRGEQFF. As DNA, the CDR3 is TGTGCCAGCAGCAGCCCCGGGACTAGAGGGGAGCAGTTCTTC.

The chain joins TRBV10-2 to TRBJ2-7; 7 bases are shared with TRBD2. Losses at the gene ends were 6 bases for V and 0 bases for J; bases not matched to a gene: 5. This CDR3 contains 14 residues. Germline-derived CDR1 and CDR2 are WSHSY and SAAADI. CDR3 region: CASRVAGVSYEQYF. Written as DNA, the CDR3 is TGCGCCAGCAGGGTAGCGGGTGTCTCCTACGAGCAGTACTTC.

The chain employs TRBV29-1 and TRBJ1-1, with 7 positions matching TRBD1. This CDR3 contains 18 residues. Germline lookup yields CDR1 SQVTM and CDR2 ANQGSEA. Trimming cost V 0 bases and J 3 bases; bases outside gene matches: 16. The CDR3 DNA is TGCAGCGTTGAAGAAACCAGGGGGATAAGGGGGAAGGACACTGAAGCTTTCTTT. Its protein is CSVEETRGIRGKDTEAFF.

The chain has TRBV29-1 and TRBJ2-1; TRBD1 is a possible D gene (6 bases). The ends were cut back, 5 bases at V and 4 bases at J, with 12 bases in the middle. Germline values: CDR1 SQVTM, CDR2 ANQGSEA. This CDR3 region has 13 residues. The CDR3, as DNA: TGCAGCGTTTGGGACCAGGGGTACAATGAGCAGTTCTTC. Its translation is CSVWDQGYNEQFF.

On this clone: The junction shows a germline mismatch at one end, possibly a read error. CDR3 loop: CASSNSGTGHNQPQHF. The CDR3 DNA reads TGTGCCAGCAGTAACTCCGGGACAGGGCACAATCAGCCCCAGCATTTT. J is TRBJ1-5 and V is TRBV6-2 or TRBV6-3; 9 nucleotides line up with TRBD1. CDR3 length equals 16 residues. Germline CDR1 is MNHEY and CDR2 is SVGEGT.

CDR3 in DNA: TGTGCCAGCAGCCAACAGACTAGCGGGTCCGGGGAGCTGTTTTTT. This translates into CASSQQTSGSGELFF. The chain carries TRBV14 and TRBJ2-2; 10 bases line up with TRBD2. With 2 bases clipped from V and 6 bases from J, the junction kept 3 bases outside the gene matches. The CDR3 covers 15 residues. From germline, CDR1 is SGHDN and CDR2 FVKESK.

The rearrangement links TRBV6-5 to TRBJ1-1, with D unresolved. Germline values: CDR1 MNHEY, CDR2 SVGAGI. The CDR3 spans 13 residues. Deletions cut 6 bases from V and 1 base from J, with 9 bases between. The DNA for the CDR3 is TGTGCCAGCAGCCAGACACGGAACACTGAAGCTTTCTTT. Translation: CASSQTRNTEAFF.

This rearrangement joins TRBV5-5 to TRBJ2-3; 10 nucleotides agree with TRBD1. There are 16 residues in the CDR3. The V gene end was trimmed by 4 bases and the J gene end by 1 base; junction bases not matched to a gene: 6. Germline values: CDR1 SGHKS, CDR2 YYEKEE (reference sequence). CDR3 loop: CASSRRTGGGTDTQYF. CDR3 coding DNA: TGTGCCAGCAGCCGTCGGACAGGGGGAGGCACAGATACGCAGTATTTT.

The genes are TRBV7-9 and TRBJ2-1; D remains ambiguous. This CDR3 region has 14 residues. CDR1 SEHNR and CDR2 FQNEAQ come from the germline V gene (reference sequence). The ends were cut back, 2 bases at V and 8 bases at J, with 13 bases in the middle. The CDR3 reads CASSLTVSSDEQFF. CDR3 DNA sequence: TGTGCCAGCAGCTTAACGGTTAGCAGCGATGAGCAGTTCTTC. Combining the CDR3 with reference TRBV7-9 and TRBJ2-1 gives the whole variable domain DTGVSQNPRHKITKRGQNVTFRCDPISEHNRLYWYRQTLGQGPEFLTYFQNEAQLEKSRLLSDRFSAERPKGSFSTLEIQRTEQGDSAMYLCASSLTVSSDEQFFGPGTRLTVL.

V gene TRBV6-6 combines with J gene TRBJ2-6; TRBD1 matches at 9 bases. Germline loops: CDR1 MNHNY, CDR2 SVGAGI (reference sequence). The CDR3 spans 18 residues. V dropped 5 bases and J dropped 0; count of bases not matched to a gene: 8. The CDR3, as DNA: TGTGCCAGCAGTCAACAGGGGGCGTCCCCCTCTGGGGCCAACGTCCTGACTTTC. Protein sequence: CASSQQGASPSGANVLTF.